Below, 25 T cell receptor beta chains from the same sample are listed, as sequenced in a study of blood T cell repertoires in COVID-19. Measured with immunoSEQ multiplex PCR; TCRdb has only the in-frame clones, and not every one. The data show about 130,000 clones, more than 85% seen once. Sequencing was carried out using peripheral blood. The receptors stem from a man between 60 and 75 years old with active or convalescent COVID-19.

The rearrangement uses TRBV5-8 and TRBJ2-5; 8 bases are shared with TRBD2. The CDR3 is 15 residues long. Germline V CDR1 and CDR2: SGHTS, YDEGEE. The V segment lost 4 bases and the J segment 2 bases; nucleotides outside the gene matches: 7. The CDR3 DNA is TGTGCCAGCAGCCCCAGCGGGGGCCGACAAGAGACCCAGTACTTC. This sequence encodes CASSPSGGRQETQYF.

This chain uses TRBV6-2 or TRBV6-3 with TRBJ2-7, with D perhaps TRBD1 (5 bases). Germline V lookup: CDR1 MNHEY, CDR2 SVGEGT. The length of the CDR3 is 14 residues. V dropped 2 bases and J dropped 2 bases, with 10 bases sitting between them. CDR3 sequence (DNA): TGTGCCAGCAGTTACGCAGGGATGCCCTACGAGCAGTACTTC. It codes for CASSYAGMPYEQYF.

J is TRBJ2-3 and V is TRBV7-2; TRBD2 is a possible D gene (6 bases). Germline values: CDR1 SGHTA, CDR2 FQGNSA. This CDR3 spans 14 amino acids. Trimming pared 5 bases from V and 0 bases from J, leaving 9 bases between. The CDR3 nucleotides are TGTGCCAGCAGCCAACTAGCTAGCACAGATACGCAGTATTTT. Its translation is CASSQLASTDTQYF.

The rearrangement uses TRBV28 and TRBJ2-5, with D perhaps TRBD2 (5 bases). V was shortened by 5 bases and J by 1 base, with 14 bases between the two germline ends. Germline CDR1 MDHEN, CDR2 SYDVKM. The CDR3 runs to 15 residues. The CDR3 coding sequence is TGTGCCAGCAGTCCGGAGGACTGGCTCCAAGAGACCCAGTACTTC. Translated: CASSPEDWLQETQYF. The full variable domain, rest sourced from reference TRBV28 and TRBJ2-5, is DVKVTQSSRYLVKRTGEKVFLECVQDMDHENMFWYRQDPGLGLRLIYFSYDVKMKEKGDIPEGYSVSREKKERFSLILESASTNQTSMYLCASSPEDWLQETQYFGPGTRLLVL.

This chain joins TRBV18 and TRBJ1-6; TRBD1 is a possible D gene (5 bases). Germline CDR1 reads KGHSH; CDR2 reads LQKENI. Between the trimmed V and J ends, which lost 2 bases and 6 bases, there was a span of 11 bases. The CDR3 contains 15 residues. The chain's CDR3 is CASSPGGGTNSPLHF. The CDR3, as DNA: TGTGCCAGCTCACCAGGGGGGGGTACTAATTCACCCCTCCACTTT. Full variable domain (missing parts from reference TRBV18 and TRBJ1-6): NAGVMQNPRHLVRRRGQEARLRCSPMKGHSHVYWYRQLPEEGLKFMVYLQKENIIDESGMPKERFSAEFPKEGPSILRIQQVVRGDSAAYFCASSPGGGTNSPLHFGNGTRLTVT.

This clone showed up just a few times. The chain employs TRBV28 and TRBJ2-2, with TRBD1 as a possible D gene (6 bases). This CDR3 has 15 amino acids. The ends were cut back, 6 bases at V and 8 bases at J, with 19 bases in the middle. Germline-derived CDR1 and CDR2 are MDHEN and SYDVKM. CDR3 amino acids: CASRPHDRPGGELFF. The CDR3 DNA sequence: TGTGCCAGCAGACCTCATGACAGGCCCGGTGGGGAGCTGTTTTTT.

The chain carries TRBV6-5 and TRBJ2-7; no clear D gene. Germline CDR1 is MNHEY and CDR2 is SVGAGI. Trimming removed 5 bases from V and 3 bases from J, with 8 bases in between. The CDR3 consists of 12 residues. The DNA of the CDR3 is TGTGCCAGCAGTAAGTCAGGCTACGAGCAGTACTTC. It is translated as CASSKSGYEQYF.

The gene calls are TRBV3-1 (or the pseudogene TRBV3-2) and TRBJ1-5; weak D call: TRBD1 (6 bases). CDR3 length: 15 residues. Between the trimmed V and J ends, which lost 4 bases and 1 base, there was a span of 11 bases. Germline CDR1 is LGHDT and CDR2 is YNNKEL (reference sequence). CDR3 sequence reads: CASSRRGVSNQPQHF. The CDR3 coding sequence is TGTGCCAGCAGCCGCAGGGGAGTAAGCAATCAGCCCCAGCATTTT.

The chain combines TRBV24-1 with TRBJ2-1; 9 bases are a match to TRBD2. The V segment lost 6 bases and the J segment 9 bases; nucleotides outside the gene matches: 14. Per the germline V gene, CDR1 is KGHDR and CDR2 is SFDVKD. This CDR3 is 16 amino acids long. The CDR3, as DNA: TGTGCCACCAGTCCTGCGGGGGGGCTAGGATTAGGTGAGCAGTTCTTC. Its protein is CATSPAGGLGLGEQFF.

This clone was counted a few times. This chain uses TRBV4-2 with TRBJ2-1; 8 bases agree with TRBD1. Trimming removed 3 bases from V and 8 bases from J; junction bases left unmatched: 6. The CDR3 length is 14 residues. CDR1 is LGHNA and CDR2 is YNFKEQ in the germline V gene. CDR3 in DNA: TGTGCCAGCAGCCACCGACAGGGGTTTGATGAGCAGTTCTTC. This translates into CASSHRQGFDEQFF.

This chain uses TRBV24-1 with TRBJ2-1; perhaps TRBD1 as D (6 bases). Trimming took off 4 bases at V and 9 bases at J, with 15 bases between the two ends. In germline, CDR1 is KGHDR, CDR2 SFDVKD. The CDR3 loop spans 14 amino acids. The CDR3 nucleotides are TGTGCCACCAGTGACATCAGGGGATCCACTGAGCAGTTCTTC. Its translation is CATSDIRGSTEQFF.

The chain recombines TRBV4-1 with TRBJ1-1, with D possibly matching TRBD1 (6 bases). V lost 6 bases and J 0 bases, leaving 20 bases between the germline ends. The V gene's germline CDR1 is MGHRA and CDR2 YSYEKL. This CDR3 is 17 amino acids long. In nucleotides, the CDR3 is TGCGCCAGCAGTCTAGGTTTCATCAGGGGCCTGAACACTGAAGCTTTCTTT. Translation gives CASSLGFIRGLNTEAFF.

The gene calls are TRBV4-1 and TRBJ1-4; possible D gene TRBD1, 6 bases. CDR1 and CDR2 from the germline V gene are MGHRA and YSYEKL. V shed 3 bases and J shed 2 bases, with 10 bases lying between them. The CDR3 extends over 15 amino acids. CDR3 residues: CASSQQGWTNEKLFF. CDR3 coding DNA: TGCGCCAGCAGCCAGCAGGGGTGGACTAATGAAAAACTGTTTTTT.

CDR3 residues: CASSQTGGDSPLHF. The DNA for the CDR3 is TGCGCCAGCAGCCAGACAGGGGGGGATTCACCCCTCCACTTT. The V call is TRBV5-1, the J call TRBJ1-6; 9 bases align to TRBD1. This CDR3 is 14 amino acids long. Losses at the gene ends were 4 bases for V and 8 bases for J; bases not matched to a gene: 4. The germline V gene has CDR1 SGHRS and CDR2 YFSETQ.

The J gene is TRBJ1-3, the V gene TRBV6-5; no definite D call. CDR3 length: 14 amino acids. V was pared by 3 bases and J by 4 bases, with 10 bases between. Germline CDR1 reads MNHEY; CDR2 reads SVGAGI. This chain's CDR3 is CASSYSDNGNTIYF. CDR3 DNA: TGTGCCAGCAGTTATTCAGACAACGGAAACACCATATATTTT.

The chain employs TRBV6-5 and TRBJ1-2; 7 bases map to TRBD1. The germline gives CDR1 MNHEY, CDR2 SVGAGI. This CDR3 is 14 amino acids long. Trimming removed 8 bases from V and 2 bases from J; junction bases left unmatched: 8. In DNA form, the CDR3 reads TGTGCCAGCGCAGGGGGGTACGGAAACTATGGCTACACCTTC. This translates into CASAGGYGNYGYTF.

The chain links TRBV7-2 to TRBJ2-3, with D uncertain. The germline V gene has CDR1 SGHTA and CDR2 FQGNSA. V was clipped by 5 bases and J by 0 bases, with 6 bases between them. CDR3 length equals 13 residues. The DNA for the CDR3 is TGTGCCAGCAGCACCGAGAGCACAGATACGCAGTATTTT. Residues: CASSTESTDTQYF.

This chain uses TRBV18 with TRBJ1-2; the match to TRBD1 covers 9 bases. This CDR3 has 15 residues. Germline V gene sequence: CDR1 KGHSH, CDR2 LQKENI. With V trimmed by 0 bases and J by 7 bases, 6 bases remained unmatched. CDR3 coding DNA: TGTGCCAGCTCACCACCTGTAACAGGGGGCTCTGGCTACACCTTC. This translates into CASSPPVTGGSGYTF.

The chain joins TRBV4-1 to TRBJ2-7; D perhaps matches TRBD1 (6 bases). V was pared by 1 base and J by 1 base, with 14 bases between. The CDR3 has 16 residues. Germline V gives CDR1 MGHRA, CDR2 YSYEKL. The CDR3 protein is CASSQARGQPSYEQYF. CDR3 nucleotide sequence: TGCGCCAGCAGCCAAGCACGAGGACAGCCGTCCTACGAGCAGTACTTC.

V usage is TRBV6-1 and J usage is TRBJ1-3, with D unresolved. In germline, CDR1 is MNHNS, CDR2 SASEGT. The CDR3 length is 14 residues. V dropped 3 bases and J dropped 0 bases, with 6 bases sitting between them. The CDR3 loop is CASSDRVSGNTIYF. The CDR3 nucleotides are TGTGCCAGCAGTGACCGGGTCTCTGGAAACACCATATATTTT.

This chain joins TRBV4-2 and TRBJ2-5, with 7 bases matching TRBD2. The length of the CDR3 is 16 residues. Trimming cost V 1 base and J 1 base; bases outside gene matches: 6. Germline lookup yields CDR1 LGHNA and CDR2 YNFKEQ. CDR3 nucleotide sequence: TGTGCCAGCAGCCAAGGGAGCGGGGACCCCCAAGAGACCCAGTACTTC. Translation: CASSQGSGDPQETQYF.

The chain couples TRBV4-2 to TRBJ1-2; no reliable D call. V lost 4 bases, J lost 2 bases, and 14 bases lay in between. CDR3 length equals 15 residues. CDR1 LGHNA and CDR2 YNFKEQ come from the germline V gene. The CDR3 spells CASSPRLGSNYGYTF. The DNA of the CDR3 is TGTGCCAGCAGCCCCCGGCTGGGCAGCAACTATGGCTACACCTTC.

The gene calls are TRBV27 and TRBJ2-3; possibly TRBD2 for D (7 bases). V shed 5 bases and J shed 6 bases, with 12 bases lying between them. This CDR3 contains 13 residues. The germline V gene has CDR1 MNHEY and CDR2 SMNVEV (reference sequence). DNA for the CDR3: TGTGCCAGCAGTCTACGGGGGGCGGATACGCAGTATTTT. It codes for CASSLRGADTQYF.

The chain employs TRBV5-1 and TRBJ1-2; no reliable D call. The germline CDR1 and CDR2 sequences are SGHRS and YFSETQ. V lost 0 bases, J lost 8 bases, and 14 bases lay in between. The CDR3 length is 14 residues. The chain's CDR3 is CASSLVAASRGYTF. For the CDR3, the DNA is TGCGCCAGCAGCTTGGTGGCGGCTTCGCGGGGCTACACCTTC.

The chain carries TRBV7-8 and TRBJ2-1, with 7 bases aligning to TRBD1. Germline V CDR1 and CDR2: SGHVS, FQNEAQ. This CDR3 has 16 amino acids. The V gene end was trimmed by 1 base and the J gene end by 7 bases; junction bases not matched to a gene: 10. CDR3 nucleotides: TGTGCCAGCAGCTTAGTGGCGACAGGGCGTAGGAATGAGCAGTTCTTC. This encodes CASSLVATGRRNEQFF.